This T cell receptor beta chain appears in the sequencing data of a study of blood T cell repertoires in COVID-19. Study background: Acute-phase and convalescent COVID-19 samples originated in the United States, Italy and Spain.

Germline values: CDR1 MDHEN, CDR2 SYDVKM. The CDR3 runs to 15 residues. V lost 5 bases and J lost 5; bases outside the gene matches: 11. Here immunoSEQ multiplex PCR was the method, and the copy in TCRdb shows in-frame clones only, minus some. This table holds roughly 250,000 clones, about four fifths found once. This receptor was taken from a person between 65 and 80 years old with COVID-19, enrolled during active disease. The material sequenced was peripheral blood. V usage is TRBV28 and J usage is TRBJ1-1; 7 positions agree with TRBD1. The CDR3 coding sequence is TGTGCCAGCAGTGCGCACAGGGGAGTGCTAACTGAAGCTTTCTTT. Translated, it gives CASSAHRGVLTEAFF.